The clone carrying this T cell receptor beta chain was seen more than once but under ten times. Trimming pared 7 bases from V and 2 bases from J, leaving 10 bases between. CDR3 length equals 13 residues. Germline V gene data show CDR1 as KGHDR and CDR2 as SFDVKD. The second PCR ran roughly 7 to 11 cycles with a sample-barcoded 5' primer and J-beta primers. One entry per CDR3 protein, called by TCRdb with MiXCR from the 5' RACE reads. The sample contains about 1,400,000 distinct CDR3 sequences, approximately 40% of which appear only once. The sample originates from a study of blood T cells in healthy people across ages.

The sequence derives from a young woman in good health. Sequencing used blood. The rearrangement uses TRBV24-1 and TRBJ1-2, with D tentatively TRBD1 (5 bases). As DNA, the CDR3 is TGTGCCACCAGCGAGACAGTAAACTATGGCTACACCTTC. Residues: CATSETVNYGYTF.